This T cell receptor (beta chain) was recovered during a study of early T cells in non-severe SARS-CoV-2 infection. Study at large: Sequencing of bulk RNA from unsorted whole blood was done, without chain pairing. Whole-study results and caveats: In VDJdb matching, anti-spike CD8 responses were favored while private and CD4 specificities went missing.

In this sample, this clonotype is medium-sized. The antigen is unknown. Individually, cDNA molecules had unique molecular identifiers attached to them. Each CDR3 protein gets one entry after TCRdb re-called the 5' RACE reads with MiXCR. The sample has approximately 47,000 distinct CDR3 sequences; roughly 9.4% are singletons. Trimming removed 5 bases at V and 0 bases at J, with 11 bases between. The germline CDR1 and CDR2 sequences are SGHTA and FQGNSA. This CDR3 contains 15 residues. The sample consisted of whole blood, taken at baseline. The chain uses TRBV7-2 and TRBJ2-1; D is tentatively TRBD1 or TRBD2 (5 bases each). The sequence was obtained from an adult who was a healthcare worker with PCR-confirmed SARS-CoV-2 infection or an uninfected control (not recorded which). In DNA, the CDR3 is TGTGCCAGCAGCGCCGGGACGAGCTCCTACAATGAGCAGTTCTTC. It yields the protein CASSAGTSSYNEQFF.